This T cell receptor (beta chain) was captured by sequencing in a study of cytomegalovirus exposure and HLA in healthy donors. General study results and limits: Cytomegalovirus status was reportedly diagnosed by the classifier with high specificity and sensitivity. Most TCR beta V segments were productive about 90% or about 30% of the time in an earlier analysis. Another analysis was done later, and it associated fewer than 20,000 TCR beta sequences with HLA alleles at 0.05 false discovery rate. In vitro data verified a few CMV-associated chains as specific for CMV antigens.

As concerns this clone: Its matching antigen is unknown.

PCR amplification relied on 60 Vbeta primers (plus 13 Jbeta primers). Data came from immunoSEQ multiplex PCR; TCRdb stores just in-frame clones and leaves some out. The table shows about 150,000 clones, with 80% occurring only once. The CDR3 extends over 11 amino acids. V was clipped by 3 bases and J by 7 bases, with 6 bases between them. Germline V lookup: CDR1 LNHDA, CDR2 SQIVND (reference sequence). Specimen: PBMCs. The receptor was derived from a woman in her forties in good health and CMV-seropositive. The chain has TRBV19 and TRBJ1-2; D call uncertain. The CDR3 protein is CASSMYTGYTF. For the CDR3, the DNA is TGTGCCAGTAGTATGTACACTGGCTACACCTTC.